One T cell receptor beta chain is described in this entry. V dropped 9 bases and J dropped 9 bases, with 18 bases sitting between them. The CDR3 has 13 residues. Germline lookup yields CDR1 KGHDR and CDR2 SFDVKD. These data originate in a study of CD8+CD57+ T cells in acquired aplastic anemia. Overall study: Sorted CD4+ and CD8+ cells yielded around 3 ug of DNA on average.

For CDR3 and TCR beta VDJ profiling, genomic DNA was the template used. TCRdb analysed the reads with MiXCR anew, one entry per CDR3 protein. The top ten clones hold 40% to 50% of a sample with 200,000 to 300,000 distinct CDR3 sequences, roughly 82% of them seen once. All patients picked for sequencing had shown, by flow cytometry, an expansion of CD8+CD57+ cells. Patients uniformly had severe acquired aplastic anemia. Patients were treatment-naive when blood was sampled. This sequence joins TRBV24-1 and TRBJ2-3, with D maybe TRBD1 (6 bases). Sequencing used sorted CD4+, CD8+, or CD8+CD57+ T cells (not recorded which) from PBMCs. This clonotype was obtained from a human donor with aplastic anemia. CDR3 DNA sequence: TGTGCCACCTGGGACGGGGACACCGGGACGCAGTATTTT. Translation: CATWDGDTGTQYF.